The 27 T cell receptor beta chains listed next were all sequenced from one sample in a study of T cells in localized non-small cell lung cancer. Profiling relied on immunoSEQ multiplex PCR, and the TCRdb table lists in-frame clones only, not all of them. The profile shows thousands of clones, around a third of them singletons. The starting material was lung tumor tissue, obtained before any cancer treatment. The receptors were gathered from a man between 40 and 70 years old with stage I lung adenocarcinoma.

This chain joins TRBV19 and TRBJ2-3; D may match TRBD1 or TRBD2 (7 bases each). V shed 5 bases and J shed 2 bases, with 14 bases lying between them. Germline V gene data show CDR1 as LNHDA and CDR2 as SQIVND (reference sequence). This CDR3 has 15 residues. The CDR3 nucleotides are TGTGCCAGTAGTTCCCAGGGGGGGTTCACAGATACGCAGTATTTT. It yields the protein CASSSQGGFTDTQYF.

J is TRBJ2-7 and V is TRBV14, with 8 bases lining up with TRBD1. J gave up 2 bases and V 4 bases, and 4 bases lay outside the gene matches. The CDR3 loop spans 14 amino acids. The germline V gene encodes CDR1 SGHDN and CDR2 FVKESK. In DNA form, the CDR3 reads TGTGCCAGCAGCCCCGGGACAGGAACCTACGAGCAGTACTTC. Translated, it gives CASSPGTGTYEQYF. The full variable domain, with the rest looked up from reference TRBV14 and TRBJ2-7, is EAGVTQFPSHSVIEKGQTVTLRCDPISGHDNLYWYRRVMGKEIKFLLHFVKESKQDESGMPNNRFLAERTGGTYSTLKVQPAELEDSGVYFCASSPGTGTYEQYFGPGTRLTVT.

This clone was seen a few times. The CDR3 DNA reads TGTGCCAGCAGTTACACTAGCGGGAGCACAGATACGCAGTATTTT. Encoded protein: CASSYTSGSTDTQYF. The V and J genes are TRBV6-8 and TRBJ2-3; 9 bases fit TRBD2. Per germline, CDR1 MNHGY and CDR2 SAAAGT. The CDR3 has 15 amino acids. The trim removed 2 bases at V and 0 bases at J, leaving 0 bases unmatched.

This sequence joins TRBV14 and TRBJ2-1, with D hard to call. The CDR3 is 14 residues long. Trimming shortened V by 0 bases and J by 4 bases, and 7 bases separated the two germline ends. Germline values: CDR1 SGHDN, CDR2 FVKESK. DNA of the CDR3: TGTGCCAGCAGCCAAGATGTGCGTTACAATGAGCAGTTCTTC. Protein product: CASSQDVRYNEQFF.

The chain carries TRBV6-1 and TRBJ2-3, with 9 bases identical to TRBD1. Germline-derived CDR1 and CDR2 are MNHNS and SASEGT. The V and J ends lost 0 bases and 6 bases, in that order; junction bases with no gene match: 4. This CDR3 comprises 15 residues. CDR3 coding DNA: TGTGCCAGCAGTGAAGCGACAGGGGGAGCGGATACGCAGTATTTT. Translated: CASSEATGGADTQYF.

This chain connects TRBV1 to TRBJ2-7; TRBD2 is the table's D call, not checked against the DNA. TRBV1 counts as a pseudogene. This CDR3 has 15 amino acids. CDR3 region: CTSSQENGVGSEQYF. The CDR3 DNA is TGCACCAGCAGCCAAGAAAACGGGGTAGGGAGCGAGCAGTACTTC.

This rearrangement joins TRBV10-3 to TRBJ2-1; 9 bases are shared with TRBD2. Germline assignment: CDR1 ENHRY and CDR2 SYGVKD. With V trimmed by 10 bases and J by 0 bases, 13 bases remained unmatched. CDR3 length equals 17 residues. CDR3 bases: TGTGCCAGCTGGAGGCTAGCGGGAACTAGCTCCTACAATGAGCAGTTCTTC. This encodes CASWRLAGTSSYNEQFF.

This chain links TRBV5-1 with TRBJ2-1; TRBD2 agrees at 9 bases. Unmatched junction bases numbered 8, after V lost 3 bases and J lost 4 bases. This CDR3 has 16 residues. Germline V gene sequence: CDR1 SGHRS, CDR2 YFSETQ. The CDR3 loop reads CASSSSRSGRYNEQFF. CDR3 nucleotide sequence: TGCGCCAGCAGCTCGTCCCGGAGCGGGAGGTACAATGAGCAGTTCTTC.

This clone has a handful of counts. The chain combines TRBV6-8 with TRBJ1-3; D is unresolved. Deletions cut 4 bases from V and 0 bases from J, with 13 bases between. Germline-derived CDR1 and CDR2 are MNHGY and SAAAGT. The CDR3 sequence is 16 residues long. The CDR3 region is CASSSPPFYSGNTIYF. The CDR3 DNA reads TGTGCCAGCAGTTCGCCCCCTTTTTACTCTGGAAACACCATATATTTT.

The gene calls are TRBV18 and TRBJ1-5; D not resolved. The end of the DNA aligns better with TRBJ2-3, so the J call may be wrong. Germline V gene sequence: CDR1 KGHSH, CDR2 LQKENI. This CDR3 region has 13 residues. CDR3 nucleotides: TGTGCCAGCTCACCAGGGAATCTCCAGCCCCAGTATTTT. Protein sequence: CASSPGNLQPQYF.

The V and J genes are TRBV10-3 and TRBJ2-7; D gene unclear. The CDR3 loop spans 13 amino acids. V was trimmed by 10 bases and J by 0 bases, leaving 13 bases between them. CDR1 and CDR2 (germline): ENHRY, SYGVKD. In DNA, the CDR3 is TGTGCCAGCGTGAGACCGGGCTCCTACGAGCAGTACTTC. It encodes CASVRPGSYEQYF.

This clone showed up just a few times. The chain recombines TRBV4-1 with TRBJ2-6, with D possibly called TRBD1 or TRBD2 (5 bases each). CDR3 length equals 15 residues. Trimming removed 4 bases from V and 5 bases from J, with 12 bases in between. CDR1 is MGHRA, CDR2 YSYEKL, per germline. This CDR3 reads CASSPGASWANVLTF. DNA for the CDR3: TGCGCCAGCAGCCCCGGGGCGAGTTGGGCCAACGTCCTGACTTTC.

This clone was seen a handful of times. This rearrangement joins TRBV11-3 to TRBJ2-1; the match to TRBD2 covers 11 bases. The J segment lost 10 bases and the V segment lost 5 bases, leaving 10 bases of the junction unmatched. CDR3 length: 15 amino acids. CDR1 and CDR2 from the germline V gene are SGHNT and YENEEA. The CDR3 loop is CASSRLAGGPGEQFF. The CDR3, as DNA: TGTGCCAGCAGCCGGTTAGCGGGAGGGCCAGGAGAGCAGTTCTTC.

The V call is TRBV19, the J call TRBJ2-3, with 7 positions matching TRBD2. CDR3 length: 16 amino acids. V lost 4 bases to trimming and J lost 0 bases; unmatched junction nucleotides: 7. Germline CDR1 is LNHDA and CDR2 is SQIVND (reference sequence). The CDR3 sequence is CASSRGSGSSTDTQYF. The DNA of the CDR3 is TGTGCCAGTAGTAGGGGTAGCGGGTCTAGCACAGATACGCAGTATTTT. Supplemented by reference TRBV19 and TRBJ2-3, the full variable domain reads DGGITQSPKYLFRKEGQNVTLSCEQNLNHDAMYWYRQDPGQGLRLIYYSQIVNDFQKGDIAEGYSVSREKKESFPLTVTSAQKNPTAFYLCASSRGSGSSTDTQYFGPGTRLTVL.

The rearrangement links TRBV11-3 to TRBJ2-4, with D possibly being TRBD1 (6 bases). Per germline, CDR1 SGHNT and CDR2 YENEEA. V was clipped by 3 bases and J by 3 bases, with 12 bases between them. The CDR3 sequence is 15 residues long. CDR3 residues: CASSFWTVGKNIQYF. Here the CDR3 DNA reads TGTGCCAGCAGCTTCTGGACAGTCGGCAAAAACATTCAGTACTTC.

V and J are TRBV6-8 and TRBJ2-2; D gene ambiguous. The V gene lost 5 bases and the J gene lost 1 base, with 17 bases spanning the gap. Germline V gene sequence: CDR1 MNHGY, CDR2 SAAAGT. The CDR3 totals 17 residues. CDR3 sequence: CASSPLADGKNTGELFF. DNA of the CDR3: TGTGCCAGCAGTCCCCTCGCGGACGGAAAGAACACCGGGGAGCTGTTTTTT.

As DNA, the CDR3 is TGTGCCAGCAGGGGTGGTTCTCAGGCCAACGTCCTGACTTTC. This translates into CASRGGSQANVLTF. The chain uses TRBV6-8 and TRBJ2-6; D call uncertain. This CDR3 is built from 14 residues. Deletions cut 6 bases from V and 6 bases from J, with 12 bases between. Germline V CDR1 and CDR2: MNHGY, SAAAGT.

The gene calls are TRBV29-1 and TRBJ2-1, with 9 bases identical to TRBD2. Looked up from germline, CDR1 is SQVTM and CDR2 is ANQGSEA. This CDR3 contains 14 residues. V trimming: 3 bases; J trimming: 2 bases; junction bases outside the gene matches: 2. The CDR3 sequence is CSVEGGRAYNEQFF. The CDR3, as DNA: TGCAGCGTTGAGGGCGGGAGGGCCTACAATGAGCAGTTCTTC.

The genes are TRBV6-8 and TRBJ2-7, with D unclear. Trimming shortened V by 5 bases and J by 5 bases, and 13 bases separated the two germline ends. From germline, CDR1 is MNHGY and CDR2 SAAAGT. The CDR3 spans 13 residues. As DNA, the CDR3 is TGTGCCAGCAGTGAGCTTGAGGATCACGAGCAGTACTTC. Translating it yields CASSELEDHEQYF.

This clone is deemed medium-sized. The rearrangement uses TRBV6-8 and TRBJ2-6, with D possibly being TRBD2 (5 bases). The CDR3 is made up of 15 amino acids. V lost 10 bases and J lost 0, with 13 bases in between. Germline V gene lookup returns CDR1 MNHGY and CDR2 SAAAGT. CDR3 sequence: CATREPVSGANVLTF. In DNA form, the CDR3 reads TGTGCCACCCGGGAACCGGTCTCTGGGGCCAACGTCCTGACTTTC.

The chain combines TRBV19 with TRBJ2-4; D is possibly TRBD1 (5 bases). This CDR3 is built from 18 residues. The germline V gene encodes CDR1 LNHDA and CDR2 SQIVND (reference sequence). The germline V and J ends were trimmed by 0 bases and 0 bases, with 15 bases remaining between them. CDR3 nucleotides: TGTGCCAGTAGTATAGAGGGGCCCAGGACACTAGCCAAAAACATTCAGTACTTC. Its protein product is CASSIEGPRTLAKNIQYF.

The chain has TRBV6-8 and TRBJ2-1; no reliable D call. The germline gives CDR1 MNHGY, CDR2 SAAAGT. The CDR3 has 15 residues. The germline V and J ends were trimmed by 3 bases and 0 bases, with 9 bases remaining between them. CDR3 sequence reads: CASSYEQSSYNEQFF. CDR3 nucleotides: TGTGCCAGCAGTTATGAACAGAGCTCCTACAATGAGCAGTTCTTC.

The chain employs TRBV19 and TRBJ2-1; a possible D gene is TRBD1 (6 bases). Trimming pared 3 bases from V and 9 bases from J, leaving 21 bases between. The CDR3 sequence is 16 residues long. Germline V gene sequence: CDR1 LNHDA, CDR2 SQIVND (reference sequence). Written as DNA, the CDR3 is TGTGCCAGTAGTATTGGACAGAACAGGCCATATGTTGAGCAGTTCTTC. Amino acids: CASSIGQNRPYVEQFF.

The genes are TRBV28 and TRBJ2-1; 8 bases fit TRBD2. The germline V gene encodes CDR1 MDHEN and CDR2 SYDVKM. V lost 3 bases, J lost 6 bases, and 4 bases stayed unmatched. The CDR3 runs to 14 residues. The CDR3 sequence is CASSFTSGANEQFF. The DNA of the CDR3 is TGTGCCAGCAGTTTCACTAGCGGAGCCAATGAGCAGTTCTTC.

This clone was observed a handful of times. The chain is built from TRBV6-8 and TRBJ2-7, with 14 bases aligning to TRBD2. Trimming cost V 7 bases and J 5 bases; bases outside gene matches: 7. Germline values: CDR1 MNHGY, CDR2 SAAAGT. The CDR3 sequence is 15 residues long. The CDR3 region has the DNA TGTGCCAGCATTGCCGAGGGACTAGCGGGAGACGAGCAGTACTTC. This codes for CASIAEGLAGDEQYF.

The CDR3 spells CASSVRWRQGEETQYF. The DNA of the CDR3 is TGTGCCAGTAGTGTAAGGTGGAGACAGGGGGAAGAGACCCAGTACTTC. The rearrangement links TRBV19 to TRBJ2-5; 9 bases fit TRBD1. Per germline, CDR1 LNHDA and CDR2 SQIVND (reference sequence). V trimming: 5 bases; J trimming: 3 bases; junction bases outside the gene matches: 10. CDR3 length: 16 residues.

The chain combines TRBV30 with TRBJ2-2; 8 bases agree with TRBD2. Trimming at V came to 2 bases and at J to 1 base, leaving 6 bases not matched to a gene. CDR1 and CDR2 from the germline V gene are GTSNPN and SVGIG (reference sequence). This CDR3 comprises 16 residues. CDR3 sequence reads: CAWSRGTRLNTGELFF. The CDR3 DNA follows: TGTGCCTGGAGTCGTGGGACTAGGTTGAACACCGGGGAGCTGTTTTTT.